Detailed here is one T cell receptor (beta chain). The source of the sample is a study of blood T cell repertoires in COVID-19. Study at large: PBMCs, B-cell-depleted T cells, or T cells provided the cDNA or gDNA that made up the material.

Seattle's cohort entered during active infection and was followed longitudinally. Here immunoSEQ multiplex PCR was the method, and the copy in TCRdb shows in-frame clones only, minus some. The repertoire holds about 270,000 clones, roughly 84% seen once, with roughly 1.5% in the top ten. The sequence was obtained from a human donor with COVID-19, enrolled during active disease. The donor label of this sample is uncertain. Sequencing was performed on peripheral blood.

CDR3 region: CASSPRGGRSYNEQFF. CDR3 bases: TGTGCCAGCAGTCCCAGGGGCGGCCGGTCCTACAATGAGCAGTTCTTC. The chain recombines TRBV28 with TRBJ2-1, with D possibly TRBD1 on 6 matching bases. Trimming pared 5 bases from V and 1 base from J, leaving 15 bases between. Germline V CDR1 and CDR2: MDHEN, SYDVKM. This CDR3 spans 16 amino acids.